These T cell receptor beta chains were read from a single sample in a study of blood T cells in healthy people across ages. MiXCR, run by TCRdb on the 5' RACE reads, gives a single entry per CDR3 protein. The sample records 850,000 or so distinct CDR3 sequences, 25% to 30% being singletons. Sequenced: blood. Receptors originate from a woman of 80 years or more in good health. The conserved cysteine and the conserved F or W are not part of the CDR3 here. Each record gives: J gene, V gene, CDR3 protein.

TRBJ2-1 | TRBV20-1 | SARNITGHNEQF
TRBJ2-1 | TRBV3-1 | ASSQVGAGVVNEQF
TRBJ1-2 | TRBV10-3 | AISAGGGGYT
TRBJ2-5 | TRBV11-2 | ASSSDRGSGGAQY
TRBJ1-1 | TRBV5-1 | ASSVGTGGNTEAF
TRBJ2-5 | TRBV30 | AWSASETQY
TRBJ1-1 | TRBV30 | AWSPLTPNTEAF
TRBJ2-7 | TRBV7-2 | ASSPLPADNGQY
TRBJ2-1 | TRBV21-1 | ATSGRSRSYNEQF
TRBJ2-3 | TRBV4-1 | ASSQARLQDPSTDTQY
TRBJ1-2 | TRBV9 | ASSVENLDYGYT
TRBJ2-6 | TRBV7-2 | ASSLRSGGLGANVLT
TRBJ2-5 | TRBV11-2 | ASSHLIERTGEQY
TRBJ2-2 | TRBV4-3 | ASSQEVRIYTGELF
TRBJ2-7 | TRBV11-2 | ASSSDRGDEQY
TRBJ2-3 | TRBV15 | ATSRGGGGATDTQY
TRBJ1-6 | TRBV20-1 | SAGSIGGLRNSPLH
TRBJ2-1 | TRBV7-3 | ASSLGGTGGHNEEF
TRBJ2-7 | TRBV5-1 | ASSLGTASYEQY
TRBJ1-2 | TRBV12-3/TRBV12-4 | ASSFYGNYT
TRBJ2-5 | TRBV6-1 | ASSEFLGSNRETQY
TRBJ2-1 | TRBV15 | ATSRGDSYNEQF
TRBJ2-1 | TRBV4-1 | ASSQDWMASGGSKVF
TRBJ2-7 | TRBV2 | ASSGLRTVPYEQY
TRBJ1-2 | TRBV7-2 | ASSASSYYGYT
TRBJ2-1 | TRBV7-9 | ASSLDFLAGPRNNEQF
TRBJ2-2 | TRBV20-1 | SARKTSPTNTGELF